This T cell receptor beta chain was found in a study of blood T cell repertoires in COVID-19. About the research overall: Samples came from the United States, Italy and Spain, spanning acute and convalescent COVID-19. Nucleic acid was either cDNA or gDNA, and it came from T cells, B-cell-depleted T cells, or PBMCs.

In the original analysis: It was from reference gene primer amplification that nucleated cell counts were estimated. The repertoire was sequenced with immunoSEQ multiplex PCR; TCRdb's copy has only in-frame clones and lacks some. V, J and clone size derive from that table, while D and trimming were established from the DNA sequence. The data hold 110,000 or so clones, with about four fifths observed a single time. CDR1 LGHDT and CDR2 YNNKEL come from the germline V gene (reference sequence). V lost 4 bases, J lost 3 bases, and 3 bases stayed unmatched. This CDR3 comprises 14 residues. This clonotype was obtained from a woman aged 40 to 55 with acute or convalescent COVID-19. Sequenced sample: peripheral blood. The chain is built from TRBV3-1 (or the pseudogene TRBV3-2) and TRBJ1-1; 9 bases agree with TRBD1. In DNA, the CDR3 is TGTGCCAGCAGCCGGGGACAGGGAGACACTGAAGCTTTCTTT. Its protein is CASSRGQGDTEAFF.